The source of this T cell receptor (beta chain) is a study of cytomegalovirus exposure and HLA in healthy donors. Study-wide results and limits: Other equally common chains were less clonally expanded than HLA-associated TCR beta chains, a later analysis showed. Follow-up analysis found HLA locus-dependent TCR association rates, highest for DRB1 and lowest for HLA-C. Productive status was seen about 90% or about 30% of the time for most TCR beta V segments in an earlier analysis. TRBV6-2, TRBV6-3 and other indistinguishable V segments were excluded.

This PCR relied on a set of 60 Vbeta primers and 13 Jbeta primers. Clones were sequenced by immunoSEQ multiplex PCR, and TCRdb holds only the in-frame ones, with some missing. The sample lists roughly 230,000 clones, roughly 91% seen once, with about 1.7% in the top ten. As concerns this clone: Antigen unknown.

This CDR3 contains 18 residues. The chain couples TRBV21-1 to TRBJ2-7; the table's D call of TRBD2 was not tested on the DNA. TRBV21-1 represents a pseudogene. Sequenced: PBMCs. The receptor comes from a girl aged 2 to 9 in good health and CMV-seronegative. The CDR3 DNA sequence: TGTGCCAGCAGCTCCCCCGCGGCGTTAGTAACTAGCTCCTACGAGCAGTACTTC. Its translation: CASSSPAALVTSSYEQYF.